These 23 T cell receptor beta chains originate from one sample sequenced in a study of molecular identifiers for immune sequencing clone quantification. TCRdb called the PCR reads again in MiXCR, with one record for every CDR3 protein. Among under 600,000 distinct CDR3 sequences listed, about a fifth were seen once. Sequencing input: naive CD8+ T cells from blood, with Jurkat cell RNA spiked in. Indicated subset: FACS-sorted CD8+CD4-CCR7+CD45RA+ naive T cells. The receptors here all came from a human donor in good health. Some libraries in this study had Jurkat cell RNA spiked in.

This clonotype came up many times. This sequence joins TRBV3-1 and TRBJ2-2; no reliable D call. The germline CDR1 and CDR2 sequences are LGHDT and YNNKEL (reference sequence). Trimming removed 4 bases from V and 3 bases from J, with 3 bases in between. The CDR3 is 12 amino acids. Here the CDR3 reads CASSRDTGELFF. CDR3 DNA: TGTGCCAGCAGCCGGGACACCGGGGAGCTGTTTTTT.

The chain employs TRBV10-3 and TRBJ2-7, with D perhaps given as TRBD1 or TRBD2 (5 bases each). Germline CDR1 reads ENHRY; CDR2 reads SYGVKD. The V gene lost 6 bases and the J gene lost 7 bases, with 22 bases spanning the gap. This CDR3 region has 15 residues. This chain's CDR3 is CAISKIRDGDPEQYF. In DNA form, the CDR3 reads TGTGCCATCAGCAAAATCCGGGACGGAGACCCAGAGCAGTACTTC.

This clonotype was recorded at least ten times. V gene TRBV13 combines with J gene TRBJ2-3, with 10 bases fitting TRBD2. V was pared by 5 bases and J by 6 bases, with 11 bases of the junction left unmatched. The CDR3 loop spans 16 amino acids. CDR1 is PRHDT, CDR2 FYEKMQ, per germline (reference sequence). The CDR3: CASSPEEAGGHDTQYF. As DNA, the CDR3 is TGTGCCAGCAGCCCGGAAGAAGCGGGGGGGCATGATACGCAGTATTTT.

This clonotype was observed a few times. The CDR3 DNA is TGTGCCAGCAGTTTTTCATACGGGGCGAGGACTAGCGGGACCCTAATGGATGAGCAGTTCTTC. It translates to CASSFSYGARTSGTLMDEQFF. V gene TRBV12-3 or TRBV12-4 combines with J gene TRBJ2-1; 12 positions agree with TRBD2. The CDR3 consists of 21 residues. Trimming cost V 3 bases and J 8 bases; bases outside gene matches: 23.

This clonotype was seen more than once but under ten times. This chain joins TRBV27 and TRBJ1-2; TRBD1 matches at 8 bases. CDR1 is MNHEY and CDR2 is SMNVEV in the germline V gene (reference sequence). The trim removed 6 bases at V and 5 bases at J, leaving 8 bases unmatched. The CDR3 loop spans 14 amino acids. The CDR3 DNA sequence: TGTGCCAGCAGAGGCGGACAGGGCGGATATGGCTACACCTTC. It codes for CASRGGQGGYGYTF.

The chain combines TRBV19 with TRBJ1-1; 11 bases agree with TRBD1. Trimming cost V 3 bases and J 7 bases; bases outside gene matches: 7. The CDR3 consists of 15 residues. Germline loops: CDR1 LNHDA, CDR2 SQIVND (reference sequence). The CDR3 reads CASSIRGQGAYEAFF. CDR3 bases: TGTGCCAGTAGTATTCGCGGACAGGGGGCGTATGAAGCTTTCTTT.

The V and J genes are TRBV20-1 and TRBJ1-1, with D possibly TRBD1 on 5 matching bases. This CDR3 spans 15 amino acids. The V gene lost 1 base and the J gene lost 3 bases, with 15 bases spanning the gap. CDR1 is DFQATT, CDR2 SNEGSKA, per germline (reference sequence). This CDR3 reads CSARVQGWLDTEAFF. CDR3 coding DNA: TGCAGTGCTAGAGTTCAGGGCTGGTTGGACACTGAAGCTTTCTTT.

This clonotype was seen a handful of times. The rearrangement uses TRBV18 and TRBJ2-7, with 9 positions matching TRBD1. The CDR3 is made up of 14 amino acids. Germline V lookup: CDR1 KGHSH, CDR2 LQKENI. Trimming cost V 1 base and J 3 bases; bases outside gene matches: 1. The CDR3 DNA reads as TGTGCCAGCTCACCACGGGACAGGGTCTACGAGCAGTACTTC. It yields the protein CASSPRDRVYEQYF.

This clonotype was found many times. The rearrangement uses TRBV7-9 and TRBJ2-3, with no clear D. Deletions cut 1 base from V and 5 bases from J, with 13 bases between. The CDR3 loop spans 15 amino acids. CDR1 is SEHNR, CDR2 FQNEAQ, per germline (reference sequence). This CDR3 reads CASSLVLGAEDTQYF. As DNA, the CDR3 is TGTGCCAGCAGCTTAGTTTTAGGTGCTGAAGATACGCAGTATTTT.

This clonotype was detected ten times or more. J is TRBJ2-7 and V is TRBV6-5; the D is unclear. This CDR3 has 15 residues. Germline loops: CDR1 MNHEY, CDR2 SVGAGI. V was clipped by 2 bases and J by 2 bases, with 13 bases between them. Here the CDR3 reads CASSYEPGSTYEQYF. Written as DNA, the CDR3 is TGTGCCAGCAGTTACGAACCAGGTAGTACCTACGAGCAGTACTTC.

In this sample, this clonotype turned up a few times. The rearrangement links TRBV27 to TRBJ2-5; 10 bases agree with TRBD2. The CDR3 runs to 15 residues. Germline V gene data show CDR1 as MNHEY and CDR2 as SMNVEV (reference sequence). The V and J ends lost 7 bases and 5 bases, in that order; junction bases with no gene match: 10. The CDR3: CASKRAGGPGETQYF. The CDR3 DNA reads as TGTGCCAGCAAACGAGCGGGAGGGCCGGGGGAGACCCAGTACTTC.

This clonotype has at least ten counts. The J gene is TRBJ1-1, the V gene TRBV5-4; D is ambiguous. Germline assignment: CDR1 SGHNT and CDR2 YYREEE (reference sequence). Trimming shortened V by 7 bases and J by 4 bases, and 14 bases separated the two germline ends. This CDR3 has 13 amino acids. The chain's CDR3 is CASGSSPSTEAFF. In DNA, the CDR3 is TGTGCCAGCGGGAGTTCACCGAGCACTGAAGCTTTCTTT.

Details on this clonotype: The junction and the germline gene differ at one end; a read error may be behind it. J is TRBJ2-1 and V is TRBV20-1; the D is unclear. There are 14 residues in the CDR3. CDR1 is DFQATT, CDR2 SNEGSKA, per germline (reference sequence). Here the CDR3 reads CSALILSSYNEQSF. CDR3 in DNA: TGCAGTGCCCTCATACTCAGCTCCTACAATGAGCAGTCCTTC.

This clonotype was seen once. The J gene is TRBJ2-1, the V gene TRBV6-2 or TRBV6-3; TRBD2 might be the D (5 bases). Germline CDR1 reads MNHEY; CDR2 reads SVGEGT. V was cut by 4 bases and J by 0 bases, with 10 bases left in between. The CDR3 is 15 residues long. Here the CDR3 DNA reads TGTGCCAGCAGTTCTCAGCGGTACTCCTACAATGAGCAGTTCTTC. Translated: CASSSQRYSYNEQFF.

The chain uses TRBV27 and TRBJ2-1, with D unclear. V lost 5 bases to trimming and J lost 8 bases, with 13 bases between them. This CDR3 comprises 13 residues. The V gene's germline CDR1 is MNHEY and CDR2 SMNVEV (reference sequence). Here the CDR3 reads CASSHNTIYEQFF. As DNA, the CDR3 is TGTGCCAGCAGTCACAATACCATCTATGAGCAGTTCTTC.

The chain uses TRBV4-2 and TRBJ2-1; 8 nucleotides align to TRBD2. The CDR3 covers 18 residues. The V and J ends lost 0 bases and 2 bases, in that order; junction bases with no gene match: 9. CDR1 is LGHNA, CDR2 YNFKEQ, per germline. CDR3 bases: TGTGCCAGCAGCCAAGATGCGGCAACTAGCGGTCCCTACAATGAGCAGTTCTTC. This codes for CASSQDAATSGPYNEQFF.

This clonotype was detected ten times or more. The gene calls are TRBV6-5 and TRBJ2-1, with D possibly being TRBD2 (6 bases). The germline gives CDR1 MNHEY, CDR2 SVGAGI. Trimming left V 8 bases short and J 8 bases short, with 22 bases between. There are 15 residues in the CDR3. The DNA of the CDR3 is TGTGCCAGCGGATCGGTGGGGGGTAGCAGGGATGAGCAGTTCTTC. Amino acids: CASGSVGGSRDEQFF.

The V gene is TRBV12-5, the J gene TRBJ2-5, with a weak D call TRBD2 (5 bases). V was trimmed by 6 bases and J by 3 bases, leaving 11 bases between them. Germline CDR1 is LGHNT and CDR2 is FRNRAP. The CDR3 runs to 13 residues. In DNA, the CDR3 is TGTGCTAGTGGCCTCGGAGGAAAAGAGACCCAGTACTTC. This gives the protein CASGLGGKETQYF. Full variable domain (missing parts from reference TRBV12-5 and TRBJ2-5): DARVTQTPRHKVTEMGQEVTMRCQPILGHNTVFWYRQTMMQGLELLAYFRNRAPLDDSGMPKDRFSAEMPDATLATLKIQPSEPRDSAVYFCASGLGGKETQYFGPGTRLLVL.

This clonotype showed up many times. The chain is built from TRBV5-6 and TRBJ1-5; D perhaps matches TRBD1 (6 bases). Germline CDR1 SGHDT, CDR2 YYEEEE. This CDR3 is built from 14 residues. Trimming left V 6 bases short and J 3 bases short, with 13 bases between. The CDR3 DNA follows: TGTGCCAGCACCTATGGACAGCACAATCAGCCCCAGCATTTT. It is translated as CASTYGQHNQPQHF.

The CDR3 DNA is TGCGCCAGCAGCCAAGGGCGGACAGGGTACATTTATGGCTACACCTTC. Translated, it gives CASSQGRTGYIYGYTF. J is TRBJ1-2 and V is TRBV4-3; 8 nucleotides agree with TRBD1. The V segment lost 1 base and the J segment 5 bases; nucleotides outside the gene matches: 9. This CDR3 is built from 16 residues. Germline lookup yields CDR1 LGHNA and CDR2 YSLEER.

This clonotype was detected only a few times. The chain employs TRBV19 and TRBJ2-7; D might be TRBD2 (6 bases). Germline loops: CDR1 LNHDA, CDR2 SQIVND (reference sequence). This CDR3 comprises 14 residues. V was shortened by 7 bases and J by 4 bases, with 17 bases between the two germline ends. DNA for the CDR3: TGTGCCAGTACCCCGAAGGGAGGTTTTTACGAGCAGTACTTC. Amino acid sequence: CASTPKGGFYEQYF.

This clonotype was found many times. The chain is built from TRBV27 and TRBJ2-7; 9 bases map to TRBD1. The CDR3 is 14 amino acids. V was clipped by 7 bases and J by 2 bases; unmatched bases: 6. Germline loops: CDR1 MNHEY, CDR2 SMNVEV (reference sequence). CDR3 in amino acids: CASTAGDRAYEQYF. The CDR3 DNA follows: TGTGCCAGCACCGCGGGGGACAGGGCCTACGAGCAGTACTTC.

Of note for this clonotype: A single base separates this from a much larger clone, so it may be a read error. The chain joins TRBV29-1 to TRBJ1-1; D unclear. V was cut by 3 bases and J by 10 bases, with 15 bases left in between. This CDR3 is built from 12 residues. CDR1 and CDR2 from the germline V gene are SQVTM and ANQGSEA. CDR3 in amino acids: CSVEGEKAGAFF. The CDR3 nucleotides read TGCAGCGTTGAGGGCGAGAAAGCTGGAGCTTTCTTT.